This record looks at one T cell receptor beta chain sequence and its context. Its antigen is still unknown. These data belong to a study of shared clonotypes between healthy human individuals. Researchers ran the assay at a deep level. Each sorted subset replicate got 200 ng genomic DNA, roughly 33,000 genomes. Sequenced by immunoSEQ multiplex PCR; TCRdb stores in-frame clones only, minus some. Of 2 million to 2.5 million clones detected, approximately 90% appear once; the ten largest clones hold roughly 0.34%. V dropped 5 bases and J dropped 2; count of bases not matched to a gene: 6. Germline V gene sequence: CDR1 MDHEN, CDR2 SYDVKM. The length of the CDR3 is 15 residues. Study-wide results and caveats: The study sampled only blood, and tissue repertoires likely differ.

Naive CD4+ cells were CD45RA-selected; the remaining cells were memory. The sample comprised naive CD4+ T cells from PBMCs. The subset is: CD45RA+ positively selected. The gene calls are TRBV28 and TRBJ2-1; 7 nucleotides agree with TRBD1. This TCR derives from a man in his late teens or twenties in good health. Some clones in this sample may be carry-over from other donors' samples. CDR3 sequence: CASSRQGPAYNEQFF. The CDR3 region has the DNA TGTGCCAGCAGTCGACAGGGTCCGGCCTACAATGAGCAGTTCTTC.